These 14 T cell receptor beta chains came from one sample sequenced in a study of blood T cells in healthy people across ages (dated by TCRdb to between 2014 and 2016). The method was 5' RACE. Sequencing was performed on an Illumina HiSeq 2500. A second about 7 to 11 cycle PCR used a sample-barcoded 5' primer and a J-beta primer mix. The public reads were reprocessed in TCRdb via fastp at Q25 and MiXCR, keeping in-frame beta chains. Each record represents a unique CDR3 protein, reported with the most common genes and DNA among its rows. The sample contains hundreds of thousands of distinct CDR3 sequences, around 52% of them found a single time. The ten largest clones take up around an eighth of the sample. Sequences were obtained from blood. These receptor sequences come from a woman aged 80 or over in good health.

The CDR3 loop reads CASSQEFRGQPQHF. DNA for the CDR3: TGTGCCAGCAGCCAAGAATTTCGGGGTCAGCCCCAGCATTTT. The chain joins TRBV3-1 to TRBJ1-5, with D hard to call. CDR3 length equals 14 residues. V was shortened by 0 bases and J by 6 bases, with 9 bases between the two germline ends. The germline V gene has CDR1 LGHDT and CDR2 YNNKEL (reference sequence).

The chain combines TRBV10-3 with TRBJ1-1; D ambiguous. With 2 bases removed from V and 5 bases from J, the gap between germline ends came to 3 bases. This CDR3 is built from 11 residues. The germline V gene has CDR1 ENHRY and CDR2 SYGVKD. CDR3 nucleotides: TGTGCCATCAGTGAGGGGACTGAAGCTTTCTTT. Encoded protein: CAISEGTEAFF.

This clonotype appeared many times. The chain carries TRBV24-1 and TRBJ2-3; 9 positions agree with TRBD1. Per germline, CDR1 KGHDR and CDR2 SFDVKD. Losses at the gene ends were 4 bases for V and 1 base for J; bases not matched to a gene: 5. CDR3 length: 16 amino acids. The CDR3 nucleotides read TGTGCCACCAGTGAAACCGGGACAGGGCGCACAGATACGCAGTATTTT. Translation: CATSETGTGRTDTQYF.

This clonotype has more than one count but fewer than ten. CDR3 residues: CASSSGTGNMELFF. CDR3 nucleotide sequence: TGTGCCAGCAGTTCAGGGACAGGGAATATGGAGCTGTTTTTT. The chain employs TRBV28 and TRBJ2-2; 9 bases align to TRBD1. CDR1 and CDR2 (germline): MDHEN, SYDVKM. Losses at the gene ends were 4 bases for V and 10 bases for J; bases not matched to a gene: 7. This CDR3 is 14 amino acids long.

In regard to this clonotype: This may arise from a read error, as a much more abundant clone is one base away. The rearrangement uses TRBV3-1 and TRBJ2-5; D perhaps matches TRBD1 (5 bases). The V gene's germline CDR1 is LGHDT and CDR2 YNNKEL (reference sequence). This CDR3 is 15 amino acids long. CDR3 protein: CASSQAPGLQGTQYF. The CDR3 DNA reads as TGTGCCAGCAGCCAAGCCCCAGGGTTGCAAGGGACCCAGTACTTC.

The rearrangement links TRBV7-7 to TRBJ2-5, with D possibly being TRBD1 (6 bases). CDR1 and CDR2 from the germline V gene are SSHAT and FNYEAQ (reference sequence). The CDR3 runs to 15 residues. Trimming left V 3 bases short and J 1 base short, with 12 bases between. CDR3 nucleotides: TGTGCCAGCAGCTTGAGGCACAGGGCCCAAGAGACCCAGTACTTC. Amino acids: CASSLRHRAQETQYF. Supplemented by reference TRBV7-7 and TRBJ2-5, the full variable domain reads GAGVSQSPRYKVTKRGQDVTLRCDPISSHATLYWYQQALGQGPEFLTYFNYEAQPDKSGLPSDRFSAERPEGSISTLTIQRTEQRDSAMYRCASSLRHRAQETQYFGPGTRLLVL.

This clonotype was seen at least ten times. The V and J genes are TRBV12-3 or TRBV12-4 and TRBJ2-4; either TRBD1 or TRBD2 may fit D (5 bases each). V gave up 0 bases and J gave up 9 bases, with 9 bases separating them. The CDR3 length is 13 residues. CDR3 residues: CASSLASGAIQYF. The CDR3 bases are TGTGCCAGCAGTTTAGCGTCCGGGGCCATTCAGTACTTC.

The chain uses TRBV29-1 and TRBJ2-7; a weak D match, TRBD1 (5 bases). Trimming removed 4 bases from V and 4 bases from J, with 11 bases in between. The germline V gene has CDR1 SQVTM and CDR2 ANQGSEA. The CDR3 length is 12 residues. The CDR3: CSVVSQGYEQYF. Written as DNA, the CDR3 is TGCAGCGTTGTATCCCAGGGATACGAGCAGTACTTC.

The table lists this clonotype with a count of one. A read error is possible here, since a much larger clone lies one base away. This chain connects TRBV25-1 to TRBJ2-3, with D perhaps matching TRBD1 or TRBD2 (5 bases each). The CDR3 spans 16 residues. Germline values: CDR1 MGHDK, CDR2 SYGVNS. CDR3 DNA: TGTGCCAGCACGCAGAGAGGACTCGCTAGCACAGGTACGCAGTATTTT. Encoded protein: CASTQRGLASTGTQYF. The whole variable domain, filled in from reference TRBV25-1 and TRBJ2-3, reads EADIYQTPRYLVIGTGKKITLECSQTMGHDKMYWYQQDPGMELHLIHYSYGVNSTEKGDLSSESTVSRIRTEHFPLTLESARPSHTSQYLCASTQRGLASTGTQYFGPGTRLTVL.

This clonotype was detected only a few times. The chain uses TRBV20-1 and TRBJ2-1; D may match TRBD1 or TRBD2 (5 bases each). This CDR3 is built from 15 residues. Trimming left V 5 bases short and J 8 bases short, with 22 bases between. CDR1 DFQATT and CDR2 SNEGSKA come from the germline V gene (reference sequence). CDR3 bases: TGCAGTGCTCCGATAGGTGGCAGAGGGGCCCATGAGCAGTTCTTC. Translation: CSAPIGGRGAHEQFF.

Points on this clonotype: This could be a read error, since a much larger clone is one nucleotide away. The CDR3 coding sequence is TGTGCCAGCAGTGTAAATCTAGGGGGTGAGCAGTTCTTC. Translated: CASSVNLGGEQFF. The chain combines TRBV12-3 or TRBV12-4 with TRBJ2-1, with D possibly being TRBD1 (6 bases). V was clipped by 5 bases and J by 9 bases, with 14 bases between them. The CDR3 contains 13 residues.

This clonotype was counted only a few times. The chain recombines TRBV5-5 with TRBJ1-4; D may be TRBD1 (6 bases). Germline lookup yields CDR1 SGHKS and CDR2 YYEKEE (reference sequence). V lost 4 bases to trimming and J lost 2 bases, with 18 bases between them. The CDR3 covers 17 residues. In DNA form, the CDR3 reads TGTGCCAGCAGCCGTATATGGGGGCGGGGGACTAATGAAAAACTGTTTTTT. Encoded protein: CASSRIWGRGTNEKLFF.

The chain couples TRBV5-1 to TRBJ2-7; tentatively, D is TRBD1 or TRBD2 (5 bases each). CDR3 length: 15 amino acids. The germline V gene has CDR1 SGHRS and CDR2 YFSETQ. V was clipped by 0 bases and J by 5 bases, with 15 bases between them. CDR3 DNA sequence: TGCGCCAGCAGCTTGGAGGGGCCGGGAACGGACGAGCAGTACTTC. Translation: CASSLEGPGTDEQYF.

The V gene is TRBV10-3, the J gene TRBJ2-7; 8 nucleotides agree with TRBD1. Per germline, CDR1 ENHRY and CDR2 SYGVKD. This CDR3 comprises 13 residues. V lost 8 bases and J lost 3; bases outside the gene matches: 6. In nucleotides, the CDR3 is TGTGCCATCTCGGAGACAGGGGACTACGAGCAGTACTTC. Its protein is CAISETGDYEQYF.